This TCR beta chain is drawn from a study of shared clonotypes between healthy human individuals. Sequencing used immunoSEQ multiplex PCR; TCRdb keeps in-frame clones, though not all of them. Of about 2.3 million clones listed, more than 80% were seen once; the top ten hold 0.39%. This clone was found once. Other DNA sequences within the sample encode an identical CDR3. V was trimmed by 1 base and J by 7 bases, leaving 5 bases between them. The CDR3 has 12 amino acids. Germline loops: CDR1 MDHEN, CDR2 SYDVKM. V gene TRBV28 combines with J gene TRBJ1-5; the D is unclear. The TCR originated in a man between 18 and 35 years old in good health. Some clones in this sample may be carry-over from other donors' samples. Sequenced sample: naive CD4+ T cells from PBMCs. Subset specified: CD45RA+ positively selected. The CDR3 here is CASSLFRQPQHF. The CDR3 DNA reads TGTGCCAGCAGTTTATTTAGGCAGCCCCAGCATTTT.